These 23 T cell receptor beta chains share one sample of origin, sequenced in a study of T cells in Graves' hyperthyroidism and ophthalmopathy. The CDR3 regions of TCR beta were amplified from RNA transcripts. HTBI primers were employed in a first-round RT-PCR of the TCR CDR3. MiXCR, run by TCRdb on the multiplex PCR reads, gives a single entry per CDR3 protein. The sample gives about 640,000 distinct CDR3 sequences, around 15% of which show up once; about 12% is in the top ten. The sample was blood. Every receptor here comes from a woman between 50 and 59 years old with Graves' ophthalmopathy.

This clonotype was seen repeatedly, ten times or more. The CDR3 region has the DNA TGCAGCGTTGTAGGCCTTCAGGGAGATACGCAGTATTTT. It specifies CSVVGLQGDTQYF. V usage is TRBV29-1 and J usage is TRBJ2-3; tentatively, D is TRBD1 (5 bases). The CDR3 loop spans 13 amino acids. Germline CDR1 and CDR2: SQVTM and ANQGSEA. Trimming removed 4 bases from V and 5 bases from J, with 13 bases in between.

This clonotype was observed once. The CDR3 end shows no conserved phenylalanine or tryptophan, and so a read error is likely. Here the CDR3 DNA reads TGCAGCGTTGAAGGCCCCGGGGAGACCCAGTACTCC. Its translation: CSVEGPGETQYS. This chain uses TRBV29-1 with TRBJ2-5; D unclear. The CDR3 runs to 12 residues. In germline, CDR1 is SQVTM, CDR2 ANQGSEA. The V end was cut by 1 base, the J end by 5 bases, with 8 bases between.

Ten or more counts support this clonotype. This rearrangement joins TRBV7-3 to TRBJ1-1; D uncertain. CDR3 length: 14 residues. In germline, CDR1 is SGHTA, CDR2 FQGTGA. Trimming took off 10 bases at V and 0 bases at J, with 15 bases between the two ends. The CDR3 DNA is TGTGCCACCTCCTCCTATAAAATGAACACTGAAGCTTTCTTT. It specifies CATSSYKMNTEAFF.

This clonotype was detected only a few times. The chain couples TRBV6-6 to TRBJ2-7, with D unclear. Per the germline V gene, CDR1 is MNHNY and CDR2 is SVGAGI (reference sequence). This CDR3 has 14 residues. V lost 0 bases to trimming and J lost 1 base, with 7 bases between them. The CDR3 bases are TGTGCCAGCAGTTACTCAGTCGGTTCCTACGAGCAGTACTTC. This encodes CASSYSVGSYEQYF.

This clonotype has at least ten counts. This chain links TRBV20-1 with TRBJ2-7, with 9 bases aligning to TRBD2. CDR3 length: 14 amino acids. In germline, CDR1 is DFQATT, CDR2 SNEGSKA (reference sequence). The V and J ends lost 5 bases and 3 bases, in that order; junction bases with no gene match: 8. The CDR3: CSADKGGGVYEQYF. The CDR3 region has the DNA TGCAGTGCTGACAAAGGCGGGGGGGTCTACGAGCAGTACTTC.

This clonotype was counted at least ten times. The chain couples TRBV27 to TRBJ2-5, with D perhaps given as TRBD1 or TRBD2 (5 bases each). Germline loops: CDR1 MNHEY, CDR2 SMNVEV (reference sequence). This CDR3 spans 16 amino acids. V shed 1 base and J shed 5 bases, with 17 bases lying between them. The CDR3 DNA reads TGTGCCAGCAGTTTATACGGGCAGGGAGTGTCGGAGACCCAGTACTTC. Translating gives CASSLYGQGVSETQYF.

The chain recombines TRBV9 with TRBJ2-3; D gene ambiguous. CDR1 SGDLS and CDR2 YYNGEE come from the germline V gene. The CDR3 totals 15 residues. Trimming removed 0 bases at V and 0 bases at J, with 8 bases between. CDR3 protein: CASSVVPGSTDTQYF. In DNA, the CDR3 is TGTGCCAGCAGCGTAGTCCCCGGTAGCACAGATACGCAGTATTTT.

This clonotype has a count of ten or more. This chain uses TRBV5-1 with TRBJ2-1; no firm D call. Germline CDR1 SGHRS, CDR2 YFSETQ. V was clipped by 0 bases and J by 0 bases, with 10 bases between them. The CDR3 loop spans 16 amino acids. The DNA of the CDR3 is TGCGCCAGCAGCTTGGAGTTAGCAAGCTCCTACAATGAGCAGTTCTTC. It is translated as CASSLELASSYNEQFF.

In its sample, this clonotype was seen many times. The rearrangement uses TRBV18 and TRBJ2-5; 10 bases are a match to TRBD1. CDR3 size: 18 residues. Trimming took 1 base from V and 5 from J; bases not matched to a gene: 13. CDR1 and CDR2 from the germline V gene are KGHSH and LQKENI. This chain's CDR3 is CASSPRLAGTGAEETQYF. CDR3 bases: TGTGCCAGCTCACCACGGCTCGCCGGGACAGGGGCGGAGGAGACCCAGTACTTC.

This clonotype was observed at least ten times. The chain joins TRBV5-1 to TRBJ2-1, with 15 bases fitting TRBD2. V lost 4 bases to trimming and J lost 4 bases; unmatched junction nucleotides: 3. CDR3 size: 16 residues. Germline CDR1 and CDR2: SGHRS and YFSETQ. Written as DNA, the CDR3 is TGCGCCAGCAGCGGGGGACTAGCGGGAGGATACAATGAGCAGTTCTTC. It is translated as CASSGGLAGGYNEQFF. Combining the CDR3 with reference TRBV5-1 and TRBJ2-1 gives the whole variable domain KAGVTQTPRYLIKTRGQQVTLSCSPISGHRSVSWYQQTPGQGLQFLFEYFSETQRNKGNFPGRFSGRQFSNSRSEMNVSTLELGDSALYLCASSGGLAGGYNEQFFGPGTRLTVL.

The V and J genes are TRBV20-1 and TRBJ1-5; 8 bases align to TRBD1. Germline CDR1 is DFQATT and CDR2 is SNEGSKA (reference sequence). There are 19 residues in the CDR3. V shed 3 bases, J shed 3 bases, and the junction held 19 bases outside the gene matches. CDR3: CSARRPGQVNPQYNQPQHF. The CDR3 DNA sequence: TGCAGTGCTAGGAGGCCGGGACAGGTAAATCCCCAGTACAATCAGCCCCAGCATTTT.

This clonotype was seen a single time. This sequence joins TRBV19 and TRBJ2-3; 7 bases map to TRBD2. Germline CDR1 LNHDA, CDR2 SQIVND (reference sequence). V gave up 3 bases and J gave up 2 bases; unmatched junction bases: 8. The CDR3 covers 16 residues. The CDR3 region is CASSISAGVATDTQYF. The CDR3 bases are TGTGCCAGTAGTATTTCGGCGGGAGTCGCCACAGATACGCAGTATTTT.

The chain has TRBV24-1 and TRBJ2-1; D gene ambiguous. Per germline, CDR1 KGHDR and CDR2 SFDVKD. CDR3 length: 16 amino acids. V dropped 5 bases and J dropped 2 bases, with 15 bases sitting between them. DNA for the CDR3: TGTGCCACCAGTGGATCCTTGGGGTCCGCCTACAATGAGCAGTTCTTC. Its protein product is CATSGSLGSAYNEQFF.

The chain has TRBV11-2 and TRBJ2-7, with D perhaps TRBD1 (6 bases). Germline V CDR1 and CDR2: SGHAT, FQNNGV. The V gene lost 4 bases and the J gene lost 7 bases, with 17 bases spanning the gap. The CDR3 length is 14 residues. CDR3 sequence (DNA): TGTGCCAGCAGCTCCTGGACAGACGGTGGAGAGCAGTACTTC. Its protein is CASSSWTDGGEQYF.

This clonotype was recorded at least ten times. V gene TRBV9 combines with J gene TRBJ1-4; tentative D call: TRBD1 (6 bases). V lost 5 bases to trimming and J lost 0 bases, with 8 bases between them. The CDR3 is made up of 14 amino acids. From germline, CDR1 is SGDLS and CDR2 YYNGEE. CDR3 bases: TGTGCCAGCAGTCAGGGGACAACTAATGAAAAACTGTTTTTT. Its translation: CASSQGTTNEKLFF.

In this sample, this clonotype turned up many times. The gene calls are TRBV6-2 or TRBV6-3 and TRBJ2-5; D is tentatively TRBD1 or TRBD2 (5 bases each). V was clipped by 4 bases and J by 7 bases, with 13 bases between them. Germline V gives CDR1 MNHEY, CDR2 SVGEGT. The CDR3 is 13 residues long. As DNA, the CDR3 is TGTGCCAGCAGTTCCCGACCGGGGACGACCCAGTACTTC. This gives the protein CASSSRPGTTQYF.

This clonotype was observed many times. V gene TRBV2 combines with J gene TRBJ2-3; 12 bases are shared with TRBD2. This CDR3 contains 15 residues. Germline assignment: CDR1 SNHLY and CDR2 FYNNEI. V gave up 4 bases and J gave up 8 bases; unmatched junction bases: 7. The CDR3 region has the DNA TGTGCCAGCAGTGCGCCTAGCGGGAGGGCCGTTACGCAGTATTTT. Translating gives CASSAPSGRAVTQYF.

This clonotype has ten or more counts. Written as DNA, the CDR3 is TGTGCCAGCAGTGCGGTAGCGGGATTGGCCTACAATGAGCAGTTCTTC. Its protein is CASSAVAGLAYNEQFF. This chain connects TRBV27 to TRBJ2-1, with 8 bases matching TRBD2. The CDR3 totals 16 residues. Germline CDR1 reads MNHEY; CDR2 reads SMNVEV (reference sequence). The junction had 8 bases not matched to a gene; V was cut back by 5 bases and J by 2 bases.

This clonotype was observed many times. The V call is TRBV7-2, the J call TRBJ2-1; TRBD1 agrees at 8 bases. Germline trimming cut 5 bases from V and 14 bases from J; bases unmatched to any gene: 8. Germline-derived CDR1 and CDR2 are SGHTA and FQGNSA. CDR3 length equals 12 residues. CDR3: CASSVDTGGKFF. The CDR3, as DNA: TGTGCCAGCAGCGTAGACACAGGGGGTAAGTTCTTC.

The chain has TRBV12-3 or TRBV12-4 and TRBJ1-2; no clear D gene. The CDR3 runs 14 residues. V lost 0 bases to trimming and J lost 3 bases, with 8 bases between them. CDR3: CASSLAAGHYGYTF. In nucleotides, the CDR3 is TGTGCCAGCAGTTTAGCGGCAGGACACTATGGCTACACCTTC.

V usage is TRBV6-2 or TRBV6-3 and J usage is TRBJ1-1; D is possibly TRBD1 (5 bases). V shed 5 bases and J shed 3 bases, with 19 bases lying between them. Germline V gene sequence: CDR1 MNHEY, CDR2 SVGEGT. The CDR3 has 16 residues. This CDR3 reads CASSPTASRDHTEAFF. In nucleotides, the CDR3 is TGTGCCAGCAGTCCTACCGCTAGCAGGGACCACACTGAAGCTTTCTTT.

The table lists this clonotype with a few counts. This chain connects TRBV5-6 to TRBJ1-3; 9 positions match TRBD1. CDR3 length equals 16 residues. V lost 2 bases, J lost 3 bases, and 6 bases stayed unmatched. Germline V gene sequence: CDR1 SGHDT, CDR2 YYEEEE. For the CDR3, the DNA is TGTGCCAGCAGCTTCCCAGGACAGGGGTATGGAAACACCATATATTTT. It is translated as CASSFPGQGYGNTIYF.

This clonotype occurred many times. The rearrangement joins TRBV2 to TRBJ2-3, with D unresolved. This CDR3 spans 12 amino acids. Germline-derived CDR1 and CDR2 are SNHLY and FYNNEI. V was clipped by 2 bases and J by 1 base, with 1 base between them. CDR3 in amino acids: CASSERTDTQYF. CDR3 in DNA: TGTGCCAGCAGTGAACGCACAGATACGCAGTATTTT.